The T cell receptor (beta chain) described here comes from a study of T cells after yellow fever vaccination. This clonotype was counted between two and nine times. Its target is unknown. Trimming cost V 1 base and J 7 bases; bases outside gene matches: 4. The CDR3 is 15 residues long. The germline V gene has CDR1 KGHSH and CDR2 LQKENI. Findings and limits, study-wide: Only a small proportion of the clonotypes turned up in both the CD4 and the CD8 compartments, likely arising from convergent recombination. Abundant clonotypes from the bulk population could get into FACS-sorted repertoires as contaminants.

One entry per CDR3 protein results from TCRdb running MiXCR on the 5' RACE reads. The data show roughly 120,000 distinct CDR3 sequences, with approximately 7% seen just once and around 2.3% held by the top ten. The genes are TRBV18 and TRBJ2-1; 10 nucleotides match TRBD1. This clonotype was obtained from a young man who received the YFV17D yellow fever vaccine. Sequencing was performed on CD4+ T cells sorted from PBMCs, taken 10 to 11 days after the first yellow fever vaccination. CDR3: CASSPLTGGKNEQFF. CDR3 coding DNA: TGTGCCAGCTCACCACTGACAGGGGGCAAAAATGAGCAGTTCTTC.